Reported below is one TCR beta chain. As yet, its antigen is unknown. This specimen comes from a study of T cells in Graves' hyperthyroidism and ophthalmopathy. About the research overall: Blood from the periphery was taken at initial diagnosis, before any treatment.

Each diagnosis was grounded in clinical symptoms, serum thyroxine and TRAb, thyroid ultrasound, and orbital computed tomography. Each 10 ml fresh peripheral blood draw supplied the PBMCs. V lost 0 bases and J 7 bases, leaving 14 bases between the germline ends. The CDR3 runs 15 residues. Germline values: CDR1 SGDLS, CDR2 YYNGEE. Study-wide points: Model predictions of ophthalmopathy came a median approximately 6.2 months before onset.

The CDR3 regions of TCR beta were amplified from RNA transcripts. HTBI primers were the set used in a first-round RT-PCR of the TCR CDR3. TCRdb re-called the multiplex PCR reads through MiXCR, storing one row per CDR3 protein. The repertoire consists of about 620,000 distinct CDR3 sequences, with around 15% occurring once and the leading ten covering less than 4.5%. Sequenced: blood. This TCR derives from a woman younger than 45 with Graves' hyperthyroidism. The V call is TRBV9, the J call TRBJ1-5; D unresolved. CDR3 DNA: TGTGCCAGCAGCGTAGACGGAGAGCGAGGGCAGCCCCAGCATTTT. Its translation is CASSVDGERGQPQHF.